This TCR beta chain stems from a study of blood T cells in healthy people across ages. CDR3 length equals 14 residues. Germline CDR1 reads SGHRS; CDR2 reads YFSETQ. Trimming took 4 bases from V and 5 from J, leaving 13 bases between them. A J-beta primer mix and a sample-barcoded 5' primer were used in a second PCR of roughly 7 to 12 cycles. MiXCR was run by TCRdb on the 5' RACE reads, yielding one entry per CDR3 protein. The table has roughly 1.5 million distinct CDR3 sequences, approximately 43% seen once; the top ten hold roughly 3.7%. This rearrangement joins TRBV5-1 to TRBJ2-1; possibly TRBD1 or TRBD2 for D (6 bases each). The sequence was obtained from a woman between 18 and 29 years old in good health. Sequencing used blood. CDR3 in amino acids: CASSVFGGHNEQFF. CDR3 DNA: TGCGCCAGCAGCGTGTTTGGGGGGCACAATGAGCAGTTCTTC. The whole variable domain, remainder taken from reference TRBV5-1 and TRBJ2-1, is KAGVTQTPRYLIKTRGQQVTLSCSPISGHRSVSWYQQTPGQGLQFLFEYFSETQRNKGNFPGRFSGRQFSNSRSEMNVSTLELGDSALYLCASSVFGGHNEQFFGPGTRLTVL.